This T cell receptor beta chain stems from a study of cytomegalovirus exposure and HLA in healthy donors. Whole-study results and caveats: Previous analysis showed most TCR beta V segments were productive about 90% or about 30% of the time.

Turning to this clone: Its antigen is currently unknown.

PCR involved 60 Vbeta and 13 Jbeta primers. Assay used: immunoSEQ multiplex PCR; TCRdb lists only in-frame clones, some missing. The table records approximately 160,000 clones, approximately 80% of them present only once. The sequencing sample was made of PBMCs. This receptor was obtained from a woman in her thirties or forties in good health and CMV-seropositive.

The CDR3 loop reads CASSEEGAGETQYF. The CDR3 DNA is TGTGCCAGCAGTGAAGAGGGGGCCGGGGAGACCCAGTACTTC. The chain links TRBV2 to TRBJ2-5, with 7 bases that match TRBD1. Trimming removed 1 base from V and 5 bases from J; junction bases left unmatched: 4. This CDR3 is built from 14 residues. Germline V gives CDR1 SNHLY, CDR2 FYNNEI.